This is a list of T cell receptor beta chains from one sample in a study of control samples from healthy donors and cancer patients. This table comes from immunoSEQ multiplex PCR, and its TCRdb copy is limited to in-frame clones, with some not included. Of under 450,000 clones in the sample, 75% to 95% were seen once. The sample consisted of PBMCs. These receptor sequences come from a middle-aged man with head and neck cancer. CDR3s include the opening cysteine and the closing phenylalanine or tryptophan. A D gene is named only where the DNA matches it firmly. A clone size is listed for some rows: how often the clone was seen (once, few, many), or a class if it is expanded.

v_call: TRBV6-6; j_call: TRBJ2-3; d_call: NA; clone_size: NA; cdr3_length: 14; cdr3_nt: TGTGCCAGCACCACGGGGTACCGCACAGATACGCAGTATTTT; cdr3_aa: CASTTGYRTDTQYF
v_call: TRBV3-1/TRBV3-2; j_call: TRBJ2-2; d_call: NA; clone_size: NA; cdr3_length: 15; cdr3_nt: TGTGCCAGCAGCCCCCGGCGGGAAGGCACCGGGGAGCTGTTTTTT; cdr3_aa: CASSPRREGTGELFF
v_call: TRBV29-1; j_call: TRBJ2-3; d_call: NA; clone_size: NA; cdr3_length: 12; cdr3_nt: TGCAGCGGCAGGGACAGCACAGATACGCAGTATTTT; cdr3_aa: CSGRDSTDTQYF
v_call: TRBV5-1; j_call: TRBJ1-2; d_call: TRBD1; clone_size: NA; cdr3_length: 13; cdr3_nt: TGCGCCAGCAGCTTGGGACAGGGAGATGGCTACACCTTC; cdr3_aa: CASSLGQGDGYTF
v_call: TRBV6-5; j_call: TRBJ2-2; d_call: NA; clone_size: NA; cdr3_length: 15; cdr3_nt: TGTGCCAGCAGTTATGACAGGTGGAACACCGGGGAGCTGTTTTTT; cdr3_aa: CASSYDRWNTGELFF
v_call: TRBV6-6; j_call: TRBJ1-1; d_call: NA; clone_size: NA; cdr3_length: 13; cdr3_nt: TGTGCCAGCACAGGGAGCATGAACACTGAAGCTTTCTTT; cdr3_aa: CASTGSMNTEAFF
v_call: TRBV5-6; j_call: TRBJ1-1; d_call: NA; clone_size: NA; cdr3_length: 14; cdr3_nt: TGTGCCAGCAGCTACGGAGCATTGAACACTGAAGCTTTCTTT; cdr3_aa: CASSYGALNTEAFF
v_call: TRBV29-1; j_call: TRBJ2-1; d_call: NA; clone_size: NA; cdr3_length: 10; cdr3_nt: TGCAGCGTCCCGGGCAATGAGCAGTTCTTC; cdr3_aa: CSVPGNEQFF
v_call: TRBV7-2; j_call: TRBJ1-1; d_call: NA; clone_size: NA; cdr3_length: 13; cdr3_nt: TGTGCCAGCAGCCCACGAGCGAACACTGAAGCTTTCTTT; cdr3_aa: CASSPRANTEAFF
v_call: TRBV29-1; j_call: TRBJ1-2; d_call: TRBD1; clone_size: NA; cdr3_length: 14; cdr3_nt: TGCAGCGTTGTGAGTTTTGGGACAGGCTATGGCTACACCTTC; cdr3_aa: CSVVSFGTGYGYTF
v_call: TRBV7-2; j_call: TRBJ1-2; d_call: TRBD1; clone_size: NA; cdr3_length: 15; cdr3_nt: TGTGCCAGCAGCTCACGGGACAGGGGAAACTATGGCTACACCTTC; cdr3_aa: CASSSRDRGNYGYTF
v_call: TRBV27; j_call: TRBJ1-6; d_call: NA; clone_size: NA; cdr3_length: 17; cdr3_nt: TGTGCCAGCAGACTTATGTCCGGCCTCTCCTATAATTCACCCCTCCACTTT; cdr3_aa: CASRLMSGLSYNSPLHF
v_call: TRBV5-4; j_call: TRBJ1-2; d_call: TRBD1; clone_size: NA; cdr3_length: 14; cdr3_nt: TGTGCCAGCAGCTCGACAGGGAAAGTACATGGCTACACCTTC; cdr3_aa: CASSSTGKVHGYTF
v_call: TRBV7-9; j_call: TRBJ2-6; d_call: NA; clone_size: NA; cdr3_length: 15; cdr3_nt: TGTGCCAGCAGCTTACTGGGGTCCGGGGCCAACGTCCTGACTTTC; cdr3_aa: CASSLLGSGANVLTF
v_call: TRBV5-6; j_call: TRBJ2-1; d_call: NA; clone_size: NA; cdr3_length: 17; cdr3_nt: TGTGCCAGCAGCTTGACACAGCTAGCAGGGGGGTACAATGAGCAGTTCTTC; cdr3_aa: CASSLTQLAGGYNEQFF
v_call: TRBV11-2; j_call: TRBJ1-2; d_call: TRBD1; clone_size: NA; cdr3_length: 14; cdr3_nt: TGTGCCAGCAGCTTATGGACAGGGAGCTATGGCTACACCTTC; cdr3_aa: CASSLWTGSYGYTF
v_call: TRBV30; j_call: TRBJ2-2; d_call: NA; clone_size: few; cdr3_length: 17; cdr3_nt: TGTGCCTGGAGTGCCCCACCTCGGTTAACGTACACCGGGGAGCTGTTTTTT; cdr3_aa: CAWSAPPRLTYTGELFF
v_call: TRBV5-1; j_call: TRBJ2-3; d_call: NA; clone_size: NA; cdr3_length: 13; cdr3_nt: TGCGCCAGCAGGCGAGGTAGCACAGATACGCAGTATTTT; cdr3_aa: CASRRGSTDTQYF
v_call: TRBV7-9; j_call: TRBJ1-4; d_call: NA; clone_size: NA; cdr3_length: 15; cdr3_nt: TGTGCCAGCAGCGCATTCGGGGGAGGAGTCGAAAAACTGTTTTTT; cdr3_aa: CASSAFGGGVEKLFF
v_call: TRBV29-1; j_call: TRBJ2-1; d_call: TRBD2; clone_size: NA; cdr3_length: 14; cdr3_nt: TGCAGCGTTGTTGGCGGGAGCTCCTACAATGAGCAGTTCTTC; cdr3_aa: CSVVGGSSYNEQFF
v_call: TRBV3-1/TRBV3-2; j_call: TRBJ2-2; d_call: NA; clone_size: NA; cdr3_length: 16; cdr3_nt: TGTGCCAGCAGCCAAGGAGCTACTAGAAACACCGGGGAGCTGTTTTTT; cdr3_aa: CASSQGATRNTGELFF
v_call: TRBV4-3; j_call: TRBJ2-5; d_call: TRBD1; clone_size: few; cdr3_length: 13; cdr3_nt: TGCGCCAGCAGCGGCGACAGGGCCGAGACCCAGTACTTC; cdr3_aa: CASSGDRAETQYF
v_call: TRBV4-2; j_call: TRBJ2-7; d_call: TRBD2; clone_size: NA; cdr3_length: 14; cdr3_nt: TGTGCCAAGCTTAGGCGGGAGGCCACCTACGAGCAGTACTTC; cdr3_aa: CAKLRREATYEQYF